The entry below describes one T cell receptor (beta chain). The same CDR3 can be traced to other DNA sequences in this sample. The PCR was carried out with 60 Vbeta primers and 13 Jbeta primers. Profiling relied on immunoSEQ multiplex PCR, and the TCRdb table lists in-frame clones only, not all of them. Here the sample spans about 200,000 clones, less than 85% being singletons. The CDR3 length is 11 residues. Germline CDR1 is GTSNPN and CDR2 is SVGIG (reference sequence). V was clipped by 5 bases and J by 8 bases; unmatched bases: 3. The data stem from a study of cytomegalovirus exposure and HLA in healthy donors.

V usage is TRBV30 and J usage is TRBJ1-2, with 9 bases that match TRBD1. The sequence was obtained from a young man in good health and CMV-seronegative. The specimen was PBMCs. The CDR3, as DNA: TGTGCCTGGGGGACAGGGTACGGCTACACCTTC. As protein: CAWGTGYGYTF.